This T cell receptor (beta chain) was retrieved from a study of blood T cell repertoires in COVID-19. The germline gives CDR1 SGHRS, CDR2 YFSETQ. This CDR3 has 15 amino acids. Clones were read by immunoSEQ multiplex PCR, and TCRdb kept only the in-frame ones, dropping some. There are roughly 230,000 clones in the sample; 80% to 95% occur only once, and around 0.9% lies in the top ten. As regards this clone: An end of the junction differs from the germline gene, which may be a read error.

What was sequenced was peripheral blood. This receptor was taken from a man aged 25 to 40 with COVID-19, enrolled during active disease. This chain joins TRBV5-1 and TRBJ2-7; 9 bases map to TRBD1. The CDR3: CASTLRGTGLYEQYF. The CDR3 DNA follows: TGCGCCAGCACCTTGAGGGGGACAGGGTTGTACGAGCAGTACTTC.